Presented here are 27 T cell receptor beta chains from one specimen sequenced in a study of blood T cell repertoires in COVID-19. Libraries were prepared by immunoSEQ multiplex PCR; TCRdb keeps only in-frame clonotypes and omits some of them. The sample has about 170,000 clones, about 88% seen once. The sample was peripheral blood. All receptors come from a man between 60 and 70 years old with COVID-19, enrolled during active disease.

The chain uses TRBV6-5 and TRBJ1-4, with D maybe TRBD1 (6 bases). CDR3 length: 15 amino acids. Germline V gene sequence: CDR1 MNHEY, CDR2 SVGAGI. Trimming stripped 6 bases from V and 0 bases from J, with 11 bases between. In DNA, the CDR3 is TGTGCCAGCAGGACCGCAGGGGCAACTAATGAAAAACTGTTTTTT. This encodes CASRTAGATNEKLFF.

This rearrangement joins TRBV5-1 to TRBJ2-2; 9 positions agree with TRBD2. CDR3 length: 22 amino acids. Germline CDR1 SGHRS, CDR2 YFSETQ. V lost 2 bases and J lost 3; bases outside the gene matches: 23. CDR3 in amino acids: CASSFGYRGGPPTSGYTGELFF. CDR3 nucleotide sequence: TGCGCCAGCAGCTTCGGGTACAGGGGCGGACCTCCAACTAGCGGGTACACCGGGGAGCTGTTTTTT.

Here the CDR3 reads CASSQPSIGANVLTF. The CDR3 region has the DNA TGTGCCAGCAGCCAACCCAGTATTGGGGCCAACGTCCTGACTTTC. The gene calls are TRBV3-1 (or the pseudogene TRBV3-2) and TRBJ2-6; D gene ambiguous. Per germline, CDR1 LGHDT and CDR2 YNNKEL (reference sequence). The V end lost 2 bases, the J end lost 3 bases, and 8 bases lay between the germline ends. This CDR3 contains 15 residues.

The chain joins TRBV7-6 to TRBJ2-2; maybe TRBD1 (6 bases). Per germline, CDR1 SGHVS and CDR2 FNYEAQ. V lost 5 bases, J lost 7 bases, and 17 bases lay in between. This CDR3 is 15 amino acids long. The DNA of the CDR3 is TGTGCCAGCAGCCTACAGGGAGAGTTAGGCGGGGAGCTGTTTTTT. It codes for CASSLQGELGGELFF.

The V and J genes are TRBV7-6 and TRBJ2-3; D perhaps matches TRBD1 (6 bases). In germline, CDR1 is SGHVS, CDR2 FNYEAQ. V was shortened by 1 base and J by 0 bases, with 8 bases between the two germline ends. The CDR3 is 15 residues long. Here the CDR3 reads CASSLGQASTDTQYF. The CDR3 nucleotides are TGTGCCAGCAGCTTAGGACAGGCTAGCACAGATACGCAGTATTTT.

This chain joins TRBV6-2 or TRBV6-3 and TRBJ2-3; possible D gene TRBD1, 6 bases. The CDR3 covers 14 residues. Germline V lookup: CDR1 MNHEY, CDR2 SVGEGT. V was pared by 5 bases and J by 0 bases, with 9 bases between. The CDR3 region is CASSPGQSTDTQYF. DNA of the CDR3: TGTGCCAGCAGTCCCGGACAGAGCACAGATACGCAGTATTTT.

This sequence joins TRBV13 and TRBJ2-3; the match to TRBD1 covers 8 bases. The V segment lost 5 bases and the J segment 2 bases; nucleotides outside the gene matches: 9. The germline V gene has CDR1 PRHDT and CDR2 FYEKMQ (reference sequence). The CDR3 runs 16 residues. The CDR3 spells CASSPPAGQVTDTQYF. The DNA for the CDR3 is TGTGCCAGCAGCCCCCCCGCGGGACAGGTCACAGATACGCAGTATTTT.

This clone was observed a few times. The chain links TRBV24-1 to TRBJ1-5; a weak D match, TRBD1 (5 bases). CDR1 and CDR2 from the germline V gene are KGHDR and SFDVKD. V shed 2 bases and J shed 4 bases, with 14 bases lying between them. The CDR3 has 16 residues. Written as DNA, the CDR3 is TGTGCCACCAGTGATTGGCAGGGCAATTCTAATCAGCCCCAGCATTTT. It encodes CATSDWQGNSNQPQHF.

The V gene is TRBV30, the J gene TRBJ1-2; D remains ambiguous. This CDR3 spans 11 amino acids. V dropped 2 bases and J dropped 8 bases, with 9 bases sitting between them. The germline V gene encodes CDR1 GTSNPN and CDR2 SVGIG (reference sequence). The CDR3 region is CAWSSTRGYTF. The CDR3 nucleotides read TGTGCCTGGAGTTCCACTCGGGGCTACACCTTC.

The chain combines TRBV5-1 with TRBJ2-7; D uncertain. This CDR3 is built from 14 residues. Germline CDR1 and CDR2: SGHRS and YFSETQ. Deletions cut 7 bases from V and 1 base from J, with 15 bases between. The CDR3 nucleotides are TGCGCCAGCCGGCTAGTCCCCTCGTCCTACGAGCAGTACTTC. Its translation is CASRLVPSSYEQYF.

The J gene is TRBJ2-3, the V gene TRBV12-3 or TRBV12-4, with 8 bases matching TRBD1. CDR3 length equals 13 residues. The V and J ends lost 4 bases and 4 bases, in that order; junction bases with no gene match: 1. CDR3 bases: TGTGCCAGCAGTTCAGGGGGCCCAGATACGCAGTATTTT. This sequence encodes CASSSGGPDTQYF.

This chain joins TRBV5-6 and TRBJ2-7; 7 bases match TRBD1. CDR1 and CDR2 from the germline V gene are SGHDT and YYEEEE. Germline trimming cut 0 bases from V and 4 bases from J; bases unmatched to any gene: 13. This CDR3 is 17 amino acids long. This chain's CDR3 is CASSLGQGSNPPYEQYF. The CDR3, as DNA: TGTGCCAGCAGCTTGGGACAGGGATCAAACCCCCCTTACGAGCAGTACTTC.

This clone has just a few counts. This chain uses TRBV12-5 with TRBJ2-1, with 9 bases fitting TRBD1. This CDR3 contains 15 residues. Germline V gene sequence: CDR1 LGHNT, CDR2 FRNRAP. The ends lost 5 bases at V and 7 bases at J; junction bases unmatched: 9. The CDR3 nucleotides read TGTGCTAGTGGTCCTGGGACAGGGAAGAGAAATGAGCAGTTCTTC. It is translated as CASGPGTGKRNEQFF.

The CDR3 bases are TGTGCCAGCTCACCCACCATAGTAGGCGGCGGCGATGAGCAGTTCTTC. Protein product: CASSPTIVGGGDEQFF. J is TRBJ2-1 and V is TRBV18; D is undetermined. V lost 3 bases to trimming and J lost 8 bases, with 20 bases between them. CDR1 and CDR2 from the germline V gene are KGHSH and LQKENI. The CDR3 extends over 16 amino acids.

The rearrangement joins TRBV27 to TRBJ2-7, with D uncertain. The V gene's germline CDR1 is MNHEY and CDR2 SMNVEV (reference sequence). The CDR3 covers 13 residues. V lost 2 bases to trimming and J lost 0 bases, with 5 bases between them. CDR3 region: CASSLDNSYEQYF. The DNA for the CDR3 is TGTGCCAGCAGTTTAGACAACTCCTACGAGCAGTACTTC.

The rearrangement links TRBV19 to TRBJ2-2; no firm D call. The CDR3 extends over 15 amino acids. Trimming took 6 bases from V and 4 from J, leaving 15 bases between them. Germline CDR1 reads LNHDA; CDR2 reads SQIVND (reference sequence). The CDR3 DNA follows: TGTGCCAGTAGGGTTGGAAGTCTAGTCACCGGGGAGCTGTTTTTT. Translated: CASRVGSLVTGELFF.

This sequence joins TRBV18 and TRBJ1-1; D possibly corresponds to TRBD1 (5 bases). Trimming took off 0 bases at V and 7 bases at J, with 15 bases between the two ends. From germline, CDR1 is KGHSH and CDR2 LQKENI. There are 15 residues in the CDR3. For the CDR3, the DNA is TGTGCCAGCTCACCACCATTACAGGACGGGGGTGAAGCTTTCTTT. It translates to CASSPPLQDGGEAFF. Complete variable domain (other parts from reference TRBV18 and TRBJ1-1): NAGVMQNPRHLVRRRGQEARLRCSPMKGHSHVYWYRQLPEEGLKFMVYLQKENIIDESGMPKERFSAEFPKEGPSILRIQQVVRGDSAAYFCASSPPLQDGGEAFFGQGTRLTVV.

This chain uses TRBV6-5 with TRBJ1-5; TRBD1 agrees at 7 bases. The germline V gene has CDR1 MNHEY and CDR2 SVGAGI. There are 14 residues in the CDR3. With 5 bases clipped from V and 7 bases from J, the junction kept 8 bases outside the gene matches. The CDR3 sequence: CASSRQGPGQPQHF. CDR3 sequence (DNA): TGTGCCAGCAGTAGACAGGGCCCAGGCCAGCCCCAGCATTTT.

As for this clone: This sample includes further DNA sequences coding for the same CDR3. The chain recombines TRBV12-3 or TRBV12-4 with TRBJ1-4, with 7 bases fitting TRBD1. The CDR3 runs 13 residues. V shed 1 base, J shed 7 bases, and the junction held 0 bases outside the gene matches. The CDR3 bases are TGTGCCAGCAGTTTAGGACAGGGTGAAAAACTGTTTTTT. Residues: CASSLGQGEKLFF.

The chain combines TRBV18 with TRBJ2-3, with TRBD1 identical over 7 bases. V dropped 1 base and J dropped 6; count of bases not matched to a gene: 4. This CDR3 comprises 14 residues. From germline, CDR1 is KGHSH and CDR2 LQKENI. This CDR3 is CASSPQGARDTQYF. The CDR3 bases are TGTGCCAGCTCACCACAGGGGGCGCGGGATACGCAGTATTTT.

The CDR3 protein is CASRRDRVSPLHF. CDR3 in DNA: TGTGCCAGCCGGAGGGATAGGGTGTCACCCCTCCACTTT. The chain joins TRBV28 to TRBJ1-6; D is unclear. Germline V gives CDR1 MDHEN, CDR2 SYDVKM. V was shortened by 8 bases and J by 10 bases, with 15 bases between the two germline ends. The CDR3 length is 13 residues.

This sequence joins TRBV6-6 and TRBJ2-3; possibly TRBD2 for D (6 bases). Germline values: CDR1 MNHNY, CDR2 SVGAGI (reference sequence). The germline V and J ends were trimmed by 6 bases and 0 bases, with 10 bases remaining between them. The CDR3 runs to 14 residues. The CDR3 loop reads CASSRLGSTDTQYF. CDR3 DNA: TGTGCCAGCAGCAGACTAGGTAGCACAGATACGCAGTATTTT.

This chain joins TRBV7-2 and TRBJ2-1; the match to TRBD2 covers 13 bases. This CDR3 is 15 amino acids long. Trimming removed 4 bases from V and 7 bases from J; junction bases left unmatched: 4. Germline-derived CDR1 and CDR2 are SGHTA and FQGNSA. CDR3 protein: CASSSGLAGVNEQFF. The CDR3 bases are TGTGCCAGCAGCTCCGGACTAGCGGGAGTGAATGAGCAGTTCTTC.

This clone was detected a few times. The J gene is TRBJ2-3, the V gene TRBV11-2, with 7 bases fitting TRBD2. CDR3 size: 16 residues. CDR1 is SGHAT and CDR2 is FQNNGV in the germline V gene. V shed 1 base, J shed 2 bases, and the junction held 6 bases outside the gene matches. The CDR3 reads CASSLAGTIYTDTQYF. CDR3 DNA: TGTGCCAGCAGCTTAGCCGGGACTATATACACAGATACGCAGTATTTT.

This clone was recorded a few times. The chain joins TRBV5-6 to TRBJ1-2; 9 nucleotides line up with TRBD1. Germline V gene sequence: CDR1 SGHDT, CDR2 YYEEEE. V was pared by 2 bases and J by 8 bases, with 7 bases of the junction left unmatched. The CDR3 consists of 14 residues. The CDR3 coding sequence is TGTGCCAGCAGCTTCGGACAGGGGATTAAGGGCTACACCTTC. The encoded protein is CASSFGQGIKGYTF.

Turning to this clone: One end of the junction varies from germline; a read error may be responsible. The chain has TRBV9 and TRBJ1-2; D not certain. CDR1 is SGDLS and CDR2 is YYNGEE in the germline V gene. The CDR3 sequence is 18 residues long. This CDR3 is CASSVENVGPLSDYRYTF. CDR3 sequence (DNA): TGTGCCAGCAGCGTAGAGAACGTCGGACCCTTGTCTGACTATCGCTACACCTTC.

This chain links TRBV20-1 with TRBJ2-1; D uncertain. Per germline, CDR1 DFQATT and CDR2 SNEGSKA (reference sequence). The CDR3 has 16 amino acids. With 3 bases removed from V and 0 bases from J, the gap between germline ends came to 15 bases. CDR3 DNA sequence: TGCAGTGCTAGTCCCGTGACTGGAGTCTCCTACAATGAGCAGTTCTTC. Amino acid sequence: CSASPVTGVSYNEQFF.